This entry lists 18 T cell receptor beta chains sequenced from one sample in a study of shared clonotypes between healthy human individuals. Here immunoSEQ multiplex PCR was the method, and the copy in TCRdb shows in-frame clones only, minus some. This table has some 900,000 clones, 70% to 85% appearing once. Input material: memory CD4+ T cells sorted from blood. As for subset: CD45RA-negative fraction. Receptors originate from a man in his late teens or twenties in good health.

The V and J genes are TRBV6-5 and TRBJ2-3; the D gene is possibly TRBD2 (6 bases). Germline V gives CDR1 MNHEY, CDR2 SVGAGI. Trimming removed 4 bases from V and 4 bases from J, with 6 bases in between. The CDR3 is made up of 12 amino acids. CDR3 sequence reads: CASSSGADTQYF. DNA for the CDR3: TGTGCCAGCAGTTCGGGGGCAGATACGCAGTATTTT.

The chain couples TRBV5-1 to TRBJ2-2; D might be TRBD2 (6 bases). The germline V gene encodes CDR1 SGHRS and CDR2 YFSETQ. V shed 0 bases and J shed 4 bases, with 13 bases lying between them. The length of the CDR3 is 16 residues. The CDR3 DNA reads TGCGCCAGCAGCTTGGTGGCAGGGAGGAGCACCGGGGAGCTGTTTTTT. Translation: CASSLVAGRSTGELFF.

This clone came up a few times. CDR3 protein: CASEAGTGQYF. DNA for the CDR3: TGTGCCAGCGAGGCCGGGACAGGGCAGTACTTC. The chain couples TRBV25-1 to TRBJ2-7; TRBD1 agrees at 8 bases. J gave up 9 bases and V 8 bases, and 6 bases lay outside the gene matches. The CDR3 consists of 11 residues. The germline V gene has CDR1 MGHDK and CDR2 SYGVNS.

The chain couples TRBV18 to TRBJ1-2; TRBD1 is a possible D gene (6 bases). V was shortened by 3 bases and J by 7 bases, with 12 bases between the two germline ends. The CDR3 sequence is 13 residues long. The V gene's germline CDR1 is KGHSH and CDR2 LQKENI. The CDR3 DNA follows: TGTGCCAGCTCACCGGGGGCGGAAGGTGGCTACACCTTC. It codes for CASSPGAEGGYTF.

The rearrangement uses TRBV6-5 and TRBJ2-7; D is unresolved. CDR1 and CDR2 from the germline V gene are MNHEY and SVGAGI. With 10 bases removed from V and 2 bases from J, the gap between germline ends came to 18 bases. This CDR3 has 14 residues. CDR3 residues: CATSYGLSTYEQYF. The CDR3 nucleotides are TGTGCCACCTCATACGGGCTTTCTACCTACGAGCAGTACTTC.

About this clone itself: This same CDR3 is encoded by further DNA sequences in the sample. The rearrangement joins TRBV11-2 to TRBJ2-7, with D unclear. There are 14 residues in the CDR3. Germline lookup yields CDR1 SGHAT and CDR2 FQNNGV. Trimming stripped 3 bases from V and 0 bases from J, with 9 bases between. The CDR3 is CASSFGRSSYEQYF. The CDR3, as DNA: TGTGCCAGCAGCTTCGGCAGGAGCTCCTACGAGCAGTACTTC.

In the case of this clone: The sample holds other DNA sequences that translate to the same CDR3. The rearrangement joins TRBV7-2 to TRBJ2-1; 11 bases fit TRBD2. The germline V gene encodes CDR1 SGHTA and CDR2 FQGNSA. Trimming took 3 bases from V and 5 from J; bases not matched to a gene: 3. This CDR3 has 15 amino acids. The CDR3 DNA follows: TGTGCCAGCAGCTTCCTAGCGGGAGGTAACAATGAGCAGTTCTTC. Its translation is CASSFLAGGNNEQFF.

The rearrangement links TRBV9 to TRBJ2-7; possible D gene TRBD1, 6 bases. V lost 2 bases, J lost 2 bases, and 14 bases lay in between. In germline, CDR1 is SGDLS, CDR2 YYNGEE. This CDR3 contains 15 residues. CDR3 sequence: CASSVGPQGAYEQYF. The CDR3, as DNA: TGTGCCAGCAGCGTGGGCCCACAGGGCGCCTACGAGCAGTACTTC.

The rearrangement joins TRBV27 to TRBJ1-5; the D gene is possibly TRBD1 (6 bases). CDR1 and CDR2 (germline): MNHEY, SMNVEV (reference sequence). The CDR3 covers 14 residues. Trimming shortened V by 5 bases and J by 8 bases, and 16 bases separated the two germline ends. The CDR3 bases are TGTGCCAGCAGTAGGGGGTGGGGTAGGGAGCCCCAGCATTTT. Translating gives CASSRGWGREPQHF.

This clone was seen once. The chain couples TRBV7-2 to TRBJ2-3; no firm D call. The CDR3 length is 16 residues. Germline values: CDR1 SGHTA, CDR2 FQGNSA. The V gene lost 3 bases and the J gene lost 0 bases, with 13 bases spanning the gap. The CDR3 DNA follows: TGTGCCAGCAGCTTTAGACCAGCCGGAAGCACAGATACGCAGTATTTT. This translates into CASSFRPAGSTDTQYF.

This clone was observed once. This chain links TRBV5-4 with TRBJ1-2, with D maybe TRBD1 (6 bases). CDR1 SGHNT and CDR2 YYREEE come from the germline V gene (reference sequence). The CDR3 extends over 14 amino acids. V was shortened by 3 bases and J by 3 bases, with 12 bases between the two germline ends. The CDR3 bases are TGTGCCAGCAGCTCACAGGGACGGGACTATGGCTACACCTTC. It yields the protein CASSSQGRDYGYTF.

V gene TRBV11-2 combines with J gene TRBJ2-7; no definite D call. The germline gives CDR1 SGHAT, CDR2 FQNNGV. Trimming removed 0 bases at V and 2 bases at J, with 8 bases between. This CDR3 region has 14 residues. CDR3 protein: CASSLEGGAYEQYF. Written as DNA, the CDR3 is TGTGCCAGCAGCTTAGAGGGCGGAGCCTACGAGCAGTACTTC.

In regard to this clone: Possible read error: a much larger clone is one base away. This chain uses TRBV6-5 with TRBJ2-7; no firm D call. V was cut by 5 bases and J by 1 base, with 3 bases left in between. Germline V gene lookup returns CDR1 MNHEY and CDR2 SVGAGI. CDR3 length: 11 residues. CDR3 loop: CASSQSYEQYF. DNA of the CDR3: TGTGCCAGCAGTCAGTCCTACGAGCAGTACTTC.

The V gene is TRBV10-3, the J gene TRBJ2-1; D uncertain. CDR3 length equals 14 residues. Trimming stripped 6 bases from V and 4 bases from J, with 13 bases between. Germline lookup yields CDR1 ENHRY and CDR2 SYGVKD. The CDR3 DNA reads TGTGCCATCAGCGTAGAGACCTCATACAATGAGCAGTTCTTC. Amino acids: CAISVETSYNEQFF.

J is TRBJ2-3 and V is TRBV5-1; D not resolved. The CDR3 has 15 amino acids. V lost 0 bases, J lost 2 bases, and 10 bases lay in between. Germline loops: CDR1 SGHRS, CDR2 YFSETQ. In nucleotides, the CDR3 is TGCGCCAGCAGCTTGGGTGTAAGGGCCACAGATACGCAGTATTTT. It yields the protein CASSLGVRATDTQYF.

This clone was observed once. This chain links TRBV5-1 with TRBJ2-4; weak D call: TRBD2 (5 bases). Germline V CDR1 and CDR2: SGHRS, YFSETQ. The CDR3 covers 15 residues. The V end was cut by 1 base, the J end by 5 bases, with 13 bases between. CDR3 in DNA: TGCGCCAGCAGCTTGTCCCCCGGGAAGGAAAACATTCAGTACTTC. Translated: CASSLSPGKENIQYF.

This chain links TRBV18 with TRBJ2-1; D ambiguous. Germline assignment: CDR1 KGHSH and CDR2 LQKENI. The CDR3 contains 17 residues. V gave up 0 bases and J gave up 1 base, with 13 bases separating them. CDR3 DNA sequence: TGTGCCAGCTCACCACCGGCCCGGACGGCATCCTACAATGAGCAGTTCTTC. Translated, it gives CASSPPARTASYNEQFF.

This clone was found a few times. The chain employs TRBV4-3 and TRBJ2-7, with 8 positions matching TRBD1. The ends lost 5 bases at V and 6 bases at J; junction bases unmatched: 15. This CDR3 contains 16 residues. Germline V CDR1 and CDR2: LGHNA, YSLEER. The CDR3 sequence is CASSYRGEVRGREQYF. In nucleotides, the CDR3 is TGCGCCAGCAGCTATCGAGGTGAGGTCAGGGGGCGCGAGCAGTACTTC.